This T cell receptor beta chain comes out of a study of human T cells and chemical hapten exposure. Sample time point: pre-sensitization, week 0. Regarding treatment: therapeutic diphenylcyclopropenone sensitization with weekly scalp DPC. V lost 0 bases to trimming and J lost 4 bases, with 9 bases between them. Germline V gene lookup returns CDR1 MNHEY and CDR2 SVGAGI. The length of the CDR3 is 15 residues. This clonotype has a handful of counts. TCRdb re-called the RACE reads through MiXCR, storing one row per CDR3 protein. The sample includes some 330,000 distinct CDR3 sequences, 5.5% seen only once; the top ten take around 8.8%.

The sequence was collected from a woman between 18 and 29 years old with alopecia areata. Some clones in this sample may be carry-over from other donors' samples. The starting material was whole blood, obtained in connection with sensitization to the hapten diphenylcyclopropenone (DPC). V is TRBV6-5 and J is TRBJ2-2; no definite D call. DNA for the CDR3: TGTGCCAGCAGTTACTCGTTCGGCGGCACCGGGGAGCTGTTTTTT. This encodes CASSYSFGGTGELFF.